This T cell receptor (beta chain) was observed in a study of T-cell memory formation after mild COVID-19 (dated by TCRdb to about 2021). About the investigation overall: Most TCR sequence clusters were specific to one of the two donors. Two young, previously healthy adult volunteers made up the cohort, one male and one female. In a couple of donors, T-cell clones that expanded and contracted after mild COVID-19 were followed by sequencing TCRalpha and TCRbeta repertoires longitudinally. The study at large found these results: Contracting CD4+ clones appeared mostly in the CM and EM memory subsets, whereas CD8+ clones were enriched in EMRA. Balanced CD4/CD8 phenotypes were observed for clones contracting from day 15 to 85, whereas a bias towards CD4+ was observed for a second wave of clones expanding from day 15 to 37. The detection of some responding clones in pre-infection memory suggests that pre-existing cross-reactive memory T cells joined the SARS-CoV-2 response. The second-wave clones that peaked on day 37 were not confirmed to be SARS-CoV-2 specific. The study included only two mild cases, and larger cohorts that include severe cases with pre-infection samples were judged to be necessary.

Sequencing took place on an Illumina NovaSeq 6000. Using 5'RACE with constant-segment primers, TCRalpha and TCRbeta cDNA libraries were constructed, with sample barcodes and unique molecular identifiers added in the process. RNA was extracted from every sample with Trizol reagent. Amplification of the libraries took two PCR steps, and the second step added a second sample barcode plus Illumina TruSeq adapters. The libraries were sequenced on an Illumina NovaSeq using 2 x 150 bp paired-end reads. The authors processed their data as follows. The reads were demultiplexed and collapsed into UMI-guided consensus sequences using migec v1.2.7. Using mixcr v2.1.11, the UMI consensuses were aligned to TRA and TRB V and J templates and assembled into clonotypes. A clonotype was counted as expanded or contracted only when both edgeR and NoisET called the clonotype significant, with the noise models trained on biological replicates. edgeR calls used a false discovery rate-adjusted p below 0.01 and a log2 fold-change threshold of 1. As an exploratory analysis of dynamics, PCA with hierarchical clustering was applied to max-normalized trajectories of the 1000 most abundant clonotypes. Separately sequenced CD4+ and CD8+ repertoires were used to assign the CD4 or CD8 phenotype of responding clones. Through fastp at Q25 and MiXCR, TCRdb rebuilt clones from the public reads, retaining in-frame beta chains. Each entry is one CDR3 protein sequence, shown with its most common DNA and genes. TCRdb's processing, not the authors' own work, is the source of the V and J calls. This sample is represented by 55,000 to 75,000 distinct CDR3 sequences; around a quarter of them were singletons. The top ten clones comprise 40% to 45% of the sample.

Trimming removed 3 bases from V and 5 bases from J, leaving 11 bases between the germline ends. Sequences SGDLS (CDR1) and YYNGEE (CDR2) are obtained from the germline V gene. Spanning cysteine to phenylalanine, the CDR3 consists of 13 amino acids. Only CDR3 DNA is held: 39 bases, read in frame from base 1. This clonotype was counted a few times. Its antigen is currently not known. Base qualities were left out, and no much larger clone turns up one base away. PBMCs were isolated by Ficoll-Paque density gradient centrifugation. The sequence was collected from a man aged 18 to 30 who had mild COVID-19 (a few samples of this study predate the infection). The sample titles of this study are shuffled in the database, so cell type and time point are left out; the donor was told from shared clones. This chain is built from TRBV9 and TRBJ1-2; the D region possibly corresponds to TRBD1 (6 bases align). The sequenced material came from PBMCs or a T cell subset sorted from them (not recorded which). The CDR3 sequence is CASSAAQGYGYTF. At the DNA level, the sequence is TGTGCCAGCAGCGCCGCTCAGGGGTATGGCTACACCTTC. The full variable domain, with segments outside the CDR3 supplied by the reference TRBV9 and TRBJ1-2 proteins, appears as DSGVTQTPKHLITATGQRVTLRCSPRSGDLSVYWYQQSLDQGLQFLIQYYNGEERAKGNILERFSAQQFPDLHSELNLSSLELGDSALYFCASSAAQGYGYTFGSGTRLTVV.